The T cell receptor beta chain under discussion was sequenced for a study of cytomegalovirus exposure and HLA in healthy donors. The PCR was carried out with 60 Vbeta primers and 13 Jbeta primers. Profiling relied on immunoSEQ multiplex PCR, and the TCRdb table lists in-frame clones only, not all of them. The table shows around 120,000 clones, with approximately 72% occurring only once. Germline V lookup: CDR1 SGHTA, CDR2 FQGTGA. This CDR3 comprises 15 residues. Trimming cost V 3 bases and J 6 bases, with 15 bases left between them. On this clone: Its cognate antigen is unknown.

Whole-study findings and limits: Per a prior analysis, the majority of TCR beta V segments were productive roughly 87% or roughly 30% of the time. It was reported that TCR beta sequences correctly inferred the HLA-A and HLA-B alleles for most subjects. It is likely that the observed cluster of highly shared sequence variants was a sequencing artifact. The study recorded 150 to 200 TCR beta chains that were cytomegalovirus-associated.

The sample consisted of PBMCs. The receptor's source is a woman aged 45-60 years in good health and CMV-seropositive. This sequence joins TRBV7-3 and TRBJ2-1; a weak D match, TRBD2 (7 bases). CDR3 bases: TGTGCCAGCAGCTTCACTGGGGGGGCAGGCAATGAGCAGTTCTTC. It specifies CASSFTGGAGNEQFF.